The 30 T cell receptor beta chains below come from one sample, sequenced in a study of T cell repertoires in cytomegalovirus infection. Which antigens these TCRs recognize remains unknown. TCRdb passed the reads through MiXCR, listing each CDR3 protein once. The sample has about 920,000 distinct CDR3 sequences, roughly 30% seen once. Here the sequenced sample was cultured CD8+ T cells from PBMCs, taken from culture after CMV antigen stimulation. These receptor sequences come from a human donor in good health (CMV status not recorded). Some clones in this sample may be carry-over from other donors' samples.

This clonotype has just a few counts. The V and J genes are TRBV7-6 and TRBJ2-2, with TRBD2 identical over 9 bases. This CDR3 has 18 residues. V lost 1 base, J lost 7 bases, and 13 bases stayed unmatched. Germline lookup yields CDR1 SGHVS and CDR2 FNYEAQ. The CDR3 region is CASSLEVAGGLFDGELFF. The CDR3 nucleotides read TGTGCCAGCAGCTTAGAAGTGGCGGGGGGGTTGTTTGACGGGGAGCTGTTTTTT.

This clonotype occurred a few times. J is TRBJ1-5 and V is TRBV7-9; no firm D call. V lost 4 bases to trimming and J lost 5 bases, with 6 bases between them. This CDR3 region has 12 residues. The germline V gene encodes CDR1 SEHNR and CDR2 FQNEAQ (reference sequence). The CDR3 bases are TGTGCCAGCAGCTCCATGGATCAGCCCCAGCATTTT. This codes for CASSSMDQPQHF.

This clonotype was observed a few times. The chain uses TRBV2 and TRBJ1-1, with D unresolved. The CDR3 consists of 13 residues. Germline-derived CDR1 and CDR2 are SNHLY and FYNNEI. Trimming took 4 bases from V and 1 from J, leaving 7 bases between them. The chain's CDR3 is CASSGWRNTEAFF. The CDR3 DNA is TGTGCCAGCAGTGGATGGAGGAACACTGAAGCTTTCTTT.

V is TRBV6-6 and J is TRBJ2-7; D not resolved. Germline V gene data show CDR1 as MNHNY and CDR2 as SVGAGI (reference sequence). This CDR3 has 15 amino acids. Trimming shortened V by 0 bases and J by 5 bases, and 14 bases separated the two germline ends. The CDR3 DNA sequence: TGTGCCAGCAGTTACTCCACCGGGTCGAACCACGAGCAGTACTTC. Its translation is CASSYSTGSNHEQYF.

The CDR3 DNA sequence: TGTGCCAGCAGGGCATACAACGGGGGCCCCACAGATACGCAGTATTTT. Protein sequence: CASRAYNGGPTDTQYF. The gene calls are TRBV27 and TRBJ2-3, with D possibly called TRBD1 or TRBD2 (6 bases each). V was trimmed by 6 bases and J by 2 bases, leaving 18 bases between them. Germline CDR1 MNHEY, CDR2 SMNVEV (reference sequence). The CDR3 has 16 residues.

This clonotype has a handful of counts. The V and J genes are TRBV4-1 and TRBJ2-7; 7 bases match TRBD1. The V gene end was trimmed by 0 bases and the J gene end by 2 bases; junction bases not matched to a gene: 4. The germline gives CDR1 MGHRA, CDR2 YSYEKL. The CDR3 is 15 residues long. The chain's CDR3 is CASSQDLTGPYEQYF. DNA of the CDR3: TGCGCCAGCAGCCAAGATCTGACAGGGCCCTACGAGCAGTACTTC.

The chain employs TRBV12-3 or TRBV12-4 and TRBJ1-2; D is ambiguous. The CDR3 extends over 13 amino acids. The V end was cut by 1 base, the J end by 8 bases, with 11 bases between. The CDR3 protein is CASSLVPTMGYTF. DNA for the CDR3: TGTGCCAGCAGTTTAGTGCCTACTATGGGCTACACCTTC.

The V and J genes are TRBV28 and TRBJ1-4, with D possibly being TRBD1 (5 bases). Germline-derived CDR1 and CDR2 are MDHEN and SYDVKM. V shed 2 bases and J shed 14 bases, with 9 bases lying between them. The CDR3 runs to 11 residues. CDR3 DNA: TGTGCCAGCAGTTTAGGAGGGGACCTGTTTTTT. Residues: CASSLGGDLFF.

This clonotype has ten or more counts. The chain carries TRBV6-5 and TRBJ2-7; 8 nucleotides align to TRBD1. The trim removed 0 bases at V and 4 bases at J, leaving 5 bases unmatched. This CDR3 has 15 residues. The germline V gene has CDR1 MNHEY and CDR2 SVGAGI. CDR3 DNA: TGTGCCAGCAGTTACTCGGCAGGGGGCGGTTACGAGCAGTACTTC. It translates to CASSYSAGGGYEQYF.

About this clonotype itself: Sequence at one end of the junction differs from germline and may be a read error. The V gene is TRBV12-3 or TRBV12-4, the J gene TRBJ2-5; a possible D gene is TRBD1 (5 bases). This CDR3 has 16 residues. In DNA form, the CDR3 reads TGTGTCAGCAGGCGCCGAGACAGTAAAGACCAAGAGACCCAGTACTTC. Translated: CVSRRRDSKDQETQYF.

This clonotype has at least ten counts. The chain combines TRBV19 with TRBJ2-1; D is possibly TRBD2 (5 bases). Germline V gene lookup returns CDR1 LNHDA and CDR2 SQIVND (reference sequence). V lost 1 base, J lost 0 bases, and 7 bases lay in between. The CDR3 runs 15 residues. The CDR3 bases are TGTGCCAGTAGTATAGCGGGGAACTCCTACAATGAGCAGTTCTTC. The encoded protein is CASSIAGNSYNEQFF. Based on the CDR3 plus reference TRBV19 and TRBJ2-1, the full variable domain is DGGITQSPKYLFRKEGQNVTLSCEQNLNHDAMYWYRQDPGQGLRLIYYSQIVNDFQKGDIAEGYSVSREKKESFPLTVTSAQKNPTAFYLCASSIAGNSYNEQFFGPGTRLTVL.

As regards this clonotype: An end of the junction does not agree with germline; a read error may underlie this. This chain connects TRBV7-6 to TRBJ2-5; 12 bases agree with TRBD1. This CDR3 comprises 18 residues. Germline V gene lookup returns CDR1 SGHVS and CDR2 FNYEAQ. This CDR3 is CANSNPGQGARGQETQYF. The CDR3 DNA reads TGTGCCAACAGCAACCCGGGACAGGGGGCGAGGGGCCAAGAGACCCAGTACTTC.

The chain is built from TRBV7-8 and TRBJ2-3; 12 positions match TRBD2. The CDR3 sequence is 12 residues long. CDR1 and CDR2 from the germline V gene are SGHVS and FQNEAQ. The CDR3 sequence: CVSTSGGDTQYF. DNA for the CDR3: TGTGTTTCGACTAGCGGGGGAGATACGCAGTATTTT. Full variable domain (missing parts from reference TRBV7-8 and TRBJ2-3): GAGVSQSPRYKVAKRGQDVALRCDPISGHVSLFWYQQALGQGPEFLTYFQNEAQLDKSGLPSDRFFAERPEGSVSTLKIQRTQQEDSAVYLCVSTSGGDTQYFGPGTRLTVL.

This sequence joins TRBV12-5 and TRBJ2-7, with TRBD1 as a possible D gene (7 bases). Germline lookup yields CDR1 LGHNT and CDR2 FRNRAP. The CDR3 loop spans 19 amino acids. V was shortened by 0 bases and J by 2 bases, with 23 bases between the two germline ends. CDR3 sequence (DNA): TGTGCTAGTGGTTTGGTACGTAAACTCGGGCAGGGGGGAACCTACGAGCAGTACGTC. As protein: CASGLVRKLGQGGTYEQYV.

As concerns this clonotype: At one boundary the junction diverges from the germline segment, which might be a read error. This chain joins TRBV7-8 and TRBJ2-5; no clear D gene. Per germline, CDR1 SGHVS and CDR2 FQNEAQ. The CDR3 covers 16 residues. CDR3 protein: CVSSLDAAILQETQYF. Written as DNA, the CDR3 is TGTGTCAGCAGCTTAGACGCAGCTATTCTCCAAGAGACCCAGTACTTC.

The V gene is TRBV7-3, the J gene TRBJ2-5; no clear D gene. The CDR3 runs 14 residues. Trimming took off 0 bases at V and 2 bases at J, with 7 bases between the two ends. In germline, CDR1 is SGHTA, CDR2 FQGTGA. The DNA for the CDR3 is TGTGCCAGCAGCTTAACAGAAACTCAAGAGACCCAGTACTTC. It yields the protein CASSLTETQETQYF.

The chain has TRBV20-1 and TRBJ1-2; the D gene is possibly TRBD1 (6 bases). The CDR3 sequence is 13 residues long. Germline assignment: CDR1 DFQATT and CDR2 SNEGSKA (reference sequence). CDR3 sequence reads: CTLYRDARNGYTF. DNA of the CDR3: TGCACCCTTTACAGGGATGCGCGTAATGGCTACACCTTC.

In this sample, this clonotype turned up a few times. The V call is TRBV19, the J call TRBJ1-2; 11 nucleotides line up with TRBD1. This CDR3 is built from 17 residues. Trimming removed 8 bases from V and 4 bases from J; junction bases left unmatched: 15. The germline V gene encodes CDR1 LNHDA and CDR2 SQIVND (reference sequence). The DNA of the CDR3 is TGTGCCAGTCAACCTGCCGGGACAGGGGGTTTTTTCTATGGCTACACCTTC. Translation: CASQPAGTGGFFYGYTF.

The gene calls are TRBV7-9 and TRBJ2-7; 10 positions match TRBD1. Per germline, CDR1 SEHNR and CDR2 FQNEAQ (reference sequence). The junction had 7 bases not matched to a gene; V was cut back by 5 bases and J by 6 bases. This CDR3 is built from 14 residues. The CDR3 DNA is TGTGCCAGCAGCACAGGACAGGGGGGGACCGAGCAGTACTTC. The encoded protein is CASSTGQGGTEQYF.

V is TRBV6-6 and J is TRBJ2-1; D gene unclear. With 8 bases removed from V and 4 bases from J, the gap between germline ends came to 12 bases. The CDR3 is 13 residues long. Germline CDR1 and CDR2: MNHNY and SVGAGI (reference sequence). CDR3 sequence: CASGVDSYNEQFF. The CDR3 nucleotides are TGTGCCAGCGGGGTAGACTCGTACAATGAGCAGTTCTTC.

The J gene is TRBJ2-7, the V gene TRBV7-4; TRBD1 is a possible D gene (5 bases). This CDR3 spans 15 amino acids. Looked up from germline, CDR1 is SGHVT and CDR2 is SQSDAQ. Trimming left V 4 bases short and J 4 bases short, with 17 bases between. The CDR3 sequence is CASSSPGQRAYEQYF. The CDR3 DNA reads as TGTGCCAGCAGCTCCCCTGGACAAAGGGCTTACGAGCAGTACTTC.

The CDR3 DNA follows: TGTGCCAGCAGCCCCGGACGCCCTTGGAGCTATGGCTACACCTTC. Its protein product is CASSPGRPWSYGYTF. This sequence joins TRBV12-3 or TRBV12-4 and TRBJ1-2; D is ambiguous. The CDR3 is 15 amino acids. Trimming took off 6 bases at V and 4 bases at J, with 18 bases between the two ends.

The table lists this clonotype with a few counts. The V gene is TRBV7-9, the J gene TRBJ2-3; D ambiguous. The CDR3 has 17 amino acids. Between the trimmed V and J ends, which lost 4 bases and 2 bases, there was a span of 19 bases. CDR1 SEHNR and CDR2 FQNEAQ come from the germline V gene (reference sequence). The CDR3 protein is CASSYSVRPVSTDTQYF. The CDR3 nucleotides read TGTGCCAGCAGCTACTCCGTCCGCCCGGTGTCCACAGATACGCAGTATTTT.

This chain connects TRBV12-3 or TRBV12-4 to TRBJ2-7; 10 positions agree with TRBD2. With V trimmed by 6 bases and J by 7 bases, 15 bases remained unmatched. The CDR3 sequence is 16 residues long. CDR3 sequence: CASSLGSGGYSWEQYF. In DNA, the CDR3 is TGTGCCAGCAGCCTCGGTAGCGGGGGGTACTCGTGGGAGCAGTACTTC.

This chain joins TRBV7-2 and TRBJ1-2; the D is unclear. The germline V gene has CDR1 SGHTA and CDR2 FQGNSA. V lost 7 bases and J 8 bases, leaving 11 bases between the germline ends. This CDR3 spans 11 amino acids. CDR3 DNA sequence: TGTGCCAGCAACCTGGGCAAAGGCTACACCTTC. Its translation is CASNLGKGYTF.

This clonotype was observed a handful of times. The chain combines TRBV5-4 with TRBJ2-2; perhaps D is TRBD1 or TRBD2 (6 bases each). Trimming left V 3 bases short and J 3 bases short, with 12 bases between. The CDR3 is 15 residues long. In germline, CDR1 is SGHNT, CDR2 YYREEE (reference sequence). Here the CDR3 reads CASSSVGGYTGELFF. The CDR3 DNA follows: TGTGCCAGCAGCTCGGTGGGGGGCTACACCGGGGAGCTGTTTTTT.

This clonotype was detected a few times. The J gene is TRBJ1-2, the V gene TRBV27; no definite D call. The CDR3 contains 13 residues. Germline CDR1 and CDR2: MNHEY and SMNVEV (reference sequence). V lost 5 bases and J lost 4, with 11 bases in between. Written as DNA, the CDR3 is TGTGCCAGCAGTCACAATACGGGCTATGGCTACACCTTC. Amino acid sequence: CASSHNTGYGYTF.

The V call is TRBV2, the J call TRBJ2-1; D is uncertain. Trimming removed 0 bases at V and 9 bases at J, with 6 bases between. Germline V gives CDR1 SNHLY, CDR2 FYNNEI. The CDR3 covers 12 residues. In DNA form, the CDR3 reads TGTGCCAGCAGTGAAGCGAGTAGTGAGCAGTTCTTC. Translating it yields CASSEASSEQFF.

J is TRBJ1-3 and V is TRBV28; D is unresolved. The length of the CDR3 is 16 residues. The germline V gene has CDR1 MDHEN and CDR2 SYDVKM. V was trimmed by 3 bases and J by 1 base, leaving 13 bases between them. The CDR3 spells CASSFPFDPSGNTIYF. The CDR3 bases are TGTGCCAGCAGTTTTCCCTTTGATCCTTCTGGAAACACCATATATTTT.

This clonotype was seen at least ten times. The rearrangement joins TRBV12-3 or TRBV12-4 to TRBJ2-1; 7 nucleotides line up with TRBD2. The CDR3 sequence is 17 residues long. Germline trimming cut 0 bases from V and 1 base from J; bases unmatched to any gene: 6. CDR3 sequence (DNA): TGTGCCAGCAGTTTAGCGTTTCTAGCGGATTCCTACAATGAGCAGTTCTTC. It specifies CASSLAFLADSYNEQFF.